This T cell receptor beta chain was captured in a study of Graves' ophthalmopathy and Graves' hyperthyroidism. As the template, RNA transcripts were used to amplify TCR beta CDR3 regions. Second-round multiplex PCR came after a first-round RT-PCR that employed HTBI primers. Each CDR3 protein gets one entry after TCRdb re-called the multiplex PCR reads with MiXCR. The sample records some 360,000 distinct CDR3 sequences, about a sixth being singletons. Patients were left out if they had other autoimmune diseases, uncontrolled infections, pregnancy or lactation. Germline assignment: CDR1 WSHSY and CDR2 SAAADI. V was pared by 0 bases and J by 8 bases, with 13 bases of the junction left unmatched. The CDR3 runs to 17 residues. Study-level points and caveats: Most expanded thyroid clonotypes above 0.001 frequency also appeared in blood.

This clonotype was detected many times. Its antigen is unidentified. This sequence was found in an adult woman with stable Graves' hyperthyroidism. Sequenced: peripheral blood. The V call is TRBV10-2, the J call TRBJ2-1, with TRBD2 identical over 7 bases. CDR3 in DNA: TGCGCCAGCAGTGAGTCGGGGTGGCAGGGACTACAGGATGAGCAGTTCTTC. Translation: CASSESGWQGLQDEQFF.